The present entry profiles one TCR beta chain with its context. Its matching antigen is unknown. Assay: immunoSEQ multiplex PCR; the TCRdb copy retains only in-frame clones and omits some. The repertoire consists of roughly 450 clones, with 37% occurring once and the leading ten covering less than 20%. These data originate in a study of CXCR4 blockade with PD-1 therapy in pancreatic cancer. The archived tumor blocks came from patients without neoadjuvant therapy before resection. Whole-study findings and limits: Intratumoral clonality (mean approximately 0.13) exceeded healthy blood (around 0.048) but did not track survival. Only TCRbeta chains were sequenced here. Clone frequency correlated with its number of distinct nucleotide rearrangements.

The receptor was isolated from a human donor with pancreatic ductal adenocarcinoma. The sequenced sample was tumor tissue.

The CDR3 loop is CASSLAGGGYEQYF. In nucleotides, the CDR3 is TGTGCCAGCAGTTTGGCAGGGGGCGGCTACGAGCAGTACTTC. The chain couples TRBV28 to TRBJ2-7; 8 positions agree with TRBD1. Germline-derived CDR1 and CDR2 are MDHEN and SYDVKM. This CDR3 contains 14 residues. With 3 bases clipped from V and 3 bases from J, the junction kept 4 bases outside the gene matches.